One and the same sample provided the 16 T cell receptor beta chains below, sequenced in a study of chemoradiotherapy in HPV16-positive cancers. The method was immunoSEQ multiplex PCR; TCRdb's version includes in-frame clones alone and lacks a portion of them. The sample has roughly 32,000 clones, around 89% seen once; the top ten hold about 3.4%. The sample consisted of blood, taken from a patient who underwent chemoradiotherapy. The receptor set was obtained from a human donor with HPV-associated anogenital cancer.

This chain joins TRBV5-1 and TRBJ1-5, with D perhaps matching TRBD1 (5 bases). Deletions cut 0 bases from V and 2 bases from J, with 18 bases between. Germline loops: CDR1 SGHRS, CDR2 YFSETQ. This CDR3 has 18 amino acids. CDR3: CASSLVAGGEVGNQPQHF. The CDR3 nucleotides read TGCGCCAGCAGCTTGGTCGCCGGGGGGGAGGTTGGCAATCAGCCCCAGCATTTT. The whole variable domain, filled in from reference TRBV5-1 and TRBJ1-5, reads KAGVTQTPRYLIKTRGQQVTLSCSPISGHRSVSWYQQTPGQGLQFLFEYFSETQRNKGNFPGRFSGRQFSNSRSEMNVSTLELGDSALYLCASSLVAGGEVGNQPQHFGDGTRLSIL.

The chain carries TRBV11-2 and TRBJ1-2; a possible D gene is TRBD1 (6 bases). Trimming shortened V by 6 bases and J by 7 bases, and 15 bases separated the two germline ends. The CDR3 covers 13 residues. Germline lookup yields CDR1 SGHAT and CDR2 FQNNGV. CDR3 residues: CASRVEGVSGYTF. The DNA for the CDR3 is TGTGCCAGCAGGGTGGAGGGGGTTTCTGGCTACACCTTC.

The chain employs TRBV30 and TRBJ2-7; 9 nucleotides match TRBD1. The germline CDR1 and CDR2 sequences are GTSNPN and SVGIG (reference sequence). J was trimmed by 1 base and V by 1 base; bases with no gene match: 2. This CDR3 has 14 residues. The DNA for the CDR3 is TGTGCCTGGAGTGGACAGGGGGTTTCCTACGAGCAGTACTTC. Its protein product is CAWSGQGVSYEQYF. The whole variable domain, filled in from reference TRBV30 and TRBJ2-7, reads SQTIHQWPATLVQPVGSPLSLECTVEGTSNPNLYWYRQAAGRGLQLLFYSVGIGQISSEVPQNLSASRPQDRQFILSSKKLLLSDSGFYLCAWSGQGVSYEQYFGPGTRLTVT.

This chain joins TRBV6-6 and TRBJ2-3; D uncertain. V was trimmed by 2 bases and J by 6 bases, leaving 9 bases between them. Germline lookup yields CDR1 MNHNY and CDR2 SVGAGI (reference sequence). The CDR3 runs 13 residues. CDR3 nucleotides: TGTGCCAGCAGTTACCTTCGCGGCGATACGCAGTATTTT. Amino acid sequence: CASSYLRGDTQYF.

This chain uses TRBV9 with TRBJ1-5, with a tentative D call TRBD1 (5 bases). In germline, CDR1 is SGDLS, CDR2 YYNGEE. Deletions cut 0 bases from V and 7 bases from J, with 11 bases between. This CDR3 has 14 amino acids. The CDR3 DNA is TGTGCCAGCAGCGTAGATCAAAGGGGACAGCCCCAGCATTTT. This gives the protein CASSVDQRGQPQHF.

The chain employs TRBV6-5 and TRBJ2-7; D possibly corresponds to TRBD1 (5 bases). Trimming pared 2 bases from V and 5 bases from J, leaving 16 bases between. This CDR3 has 15 amino acids. Looked up from germline, CDR1 is MNHEY and CDR2 is SVGAGI. DNA for the CDR3: TGTGCCAGCAGTTACGAGTCCCAGGGTCGACACGAGCAGTACTTC. It specifies CASSYESQGRHEQYF.

V and J are TRBV19 and TRBJ1-3; no reliable D call. The CDR3 is 16 amino acids. The germline CDR1 and CDR2 sequences are LNHDA and SQIVND (reference sequence). Trimming left V 5 bases short and J 0 bases short, with 14 bases between. CDR3 sequence: CASSSLELSSGNTIYF. CDR3 bases: TGTGCCAGTAGTTCACTCGAACTATCCTCTGGAAACACCATATATTTT.

This rearrangement joins TRBV29-1 to TRBJ1-2; tentatively, D is TRBD1 (6 bases). The V end was cut by 0 bases, the J end by 7 bases, with 18 bases between. Germline assignment: CDR1 SQVTM and CDR2 ANQGSEA. This CDR3 spans 15 amino acids. This CDR3 reads CSVEDRPGELGGYTF. The CDR3 DNA follows: TGCAGCGTTGAAGATCGGCCAGGGGAATTGGGTGGCTACACCTTC.

The chain combines TRBV21-1 with TRBJ2-7. TRBV21-1 is deemed a pseudogene. The CDR3 is made up of 15 amino acids. The CDR3 DNA reads as TGTGCCAGCAACCGACAGAGGGCCAGCAACTACGAGCGGTACTTC. Encoded protein: CASNRQRASNYERYF.

The chain combines TRBV5-6 with TRBJ2-2; 12 positions agree with TRBD2. Looked up from germline, CDR1 is SGHDT and CDR2 is YYEEEE. The CDR3 totals 16 residues. Unmatched junction bases numbered 3, after V lost 4 bases and J lost 2 bases. CDR3 protein: CASSLTSGGNTGELFF. In DNA, the CDR3 is TGTGCCAGCAGCCTGACTAGCGGGGGCAACACCGGGGAGCTGTTTTTT.

The CDR3 reads CASSPRGSSNNEQFF. The CDR3 bases are TGCGCCAGCAGCCCCCGAGGATCATCAAACAATGAGCAGTTCTTC. This chain links TRBV4-3 with TRBJ2-1; D not resolved. V lost 4 bases to trimming and J lost 5 bases, with 15 bases between them. This CDR3 has 15 residues. The germline gives CDR1 LGHNA, CDR2 YSLEER.

The CDR3 region is CASSRTGGIDTQYF. CDR3 coding DNA: TGTGCCAGCAGCCGGACAGGGGGCATAGATACGCAGTATTTT. This chain links TRBV7-9 with TRBJ2-3; 11 nucleotides line up with TRBD1. Germline CDR1 is SEHNR and CDR2 is FQNEAQ (reference sequence). The CDR3 is made up of 14 amino acids. V shed 5 bases, J shed 5 bases, and the junction held 3 bases outside the gene matches.

The chain employs TRBV19 and TRBJ2-3; D may be TRBD2 (6 bases). This CDR3 contains 14 residues. Between the trimmed V and J ends, which lost 10 bases and 3 bases, there was a span of 17 bases. Germline values: CDR1 LNHDA, CDR2 SQIVND (reference sequence). CDR3 sequence (DNA): TGTGCCACAAAAACAACCCGGGGGACAGATACGCAGTATTTT. The encoded protein is CATKTTRGTDTQYF.

In its sample, this clone was seen a few times. The chain joins TRBV4-3 to TRBJ2-3; possible D gene TRBD2, 5 bases. The length of the CDR3 is 15 residues. Germline CDR1 reads LGHNA; CDR2 reads YSLEER. With 4 bases removed from V and 4 bases from J, the gap between germline ends came to 15 bases. For the CDR3, the DNA is TGCGCCAGCAGCCTCACTAGAGGTGGGGCAGATACGCAGTATTTT. As protein: CASSLTRGGADTQYF.

The chain uses TRBV5-1 and TRBJ2-1; D is ambiguous. The V end lost 0 bases, the J end lost 5 bases, and 9 bases lay between the germline ends. There are 14 residues in the CDR3. Germline-derived CDR1 and CDR2 are SGHRS and YFSETQ. This CDR3 reads CASSLATTNNEQFF. In DNA form, the CDR3 reads TGCGCCAGCAGCTTGGCTACGACCAACAATGAGCAGTTCTTC.

The J gene is TRBJ2-7, the V gene TRBV7-6; TRBD2 aligns across 7 bases. The CDR3 runs 16 residues. J lost 2 bases, V lost 1 base, and 8 bases had no gene match. Germline CDR1 is SGHVS and CDR2 is FNYEAQ. CDR3 in amino acids: CASSLGLTSEPYEQYF. The CDR3 region has the DNA TGTGCCAGCAGCTTAGGTCTTACTAGCGAGCCCTACGAGCAGTACTTC.